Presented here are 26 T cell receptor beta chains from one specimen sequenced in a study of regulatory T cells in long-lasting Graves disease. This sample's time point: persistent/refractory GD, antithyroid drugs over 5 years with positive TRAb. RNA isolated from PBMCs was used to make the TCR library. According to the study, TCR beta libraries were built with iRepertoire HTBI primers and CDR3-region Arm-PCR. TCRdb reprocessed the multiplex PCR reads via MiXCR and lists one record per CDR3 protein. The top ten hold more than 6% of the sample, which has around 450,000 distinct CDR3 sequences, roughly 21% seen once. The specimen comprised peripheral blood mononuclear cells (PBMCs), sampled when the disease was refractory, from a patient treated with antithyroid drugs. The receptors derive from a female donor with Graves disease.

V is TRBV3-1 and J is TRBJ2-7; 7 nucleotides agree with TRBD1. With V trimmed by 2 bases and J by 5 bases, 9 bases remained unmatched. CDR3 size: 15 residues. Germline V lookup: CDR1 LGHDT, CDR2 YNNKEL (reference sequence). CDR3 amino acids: CASSQLRDRTNEQYF. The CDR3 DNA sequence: TGTGCCAGCAGCCAATTGAGGGACAGAACCAACGAGCAGTACTTC.

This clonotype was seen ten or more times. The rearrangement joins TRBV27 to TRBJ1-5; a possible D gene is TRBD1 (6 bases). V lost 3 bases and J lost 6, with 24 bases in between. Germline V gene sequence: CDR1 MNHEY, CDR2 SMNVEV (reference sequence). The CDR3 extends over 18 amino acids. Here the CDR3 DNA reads TGTGCCAGCAGTTTGATCCCCCGAAGCAGGGGAGCAGTTCAGCCCCAGCATTTT. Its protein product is CASSLIPRSRGAVQPQHF.

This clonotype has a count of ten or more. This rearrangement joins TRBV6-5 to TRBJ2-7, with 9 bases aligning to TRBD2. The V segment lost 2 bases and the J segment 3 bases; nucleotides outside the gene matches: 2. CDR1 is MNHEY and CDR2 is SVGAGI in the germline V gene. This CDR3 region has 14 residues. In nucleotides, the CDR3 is TGTGCCAGCAGTTACGGCGGGAGGGACTACGAGCAGTACTTC. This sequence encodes CASSYGGRDYEQYF.

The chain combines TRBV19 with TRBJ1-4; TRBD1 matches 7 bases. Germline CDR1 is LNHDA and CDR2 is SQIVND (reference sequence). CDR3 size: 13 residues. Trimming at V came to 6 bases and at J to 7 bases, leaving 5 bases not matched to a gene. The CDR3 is CASSRTGVEKLFF. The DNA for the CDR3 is TGTGCCAGTAGCAGGACAGGCGTTGAAAAACTGTTTTTT.

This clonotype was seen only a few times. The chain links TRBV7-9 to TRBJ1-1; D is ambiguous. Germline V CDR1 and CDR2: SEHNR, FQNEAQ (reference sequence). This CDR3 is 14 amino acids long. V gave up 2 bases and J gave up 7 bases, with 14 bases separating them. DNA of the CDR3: TGTGCCAGCAGCTTATTATTTGAGGCTCTTGAAGCTTTCTTT. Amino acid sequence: CASSLLFEALEAFF.

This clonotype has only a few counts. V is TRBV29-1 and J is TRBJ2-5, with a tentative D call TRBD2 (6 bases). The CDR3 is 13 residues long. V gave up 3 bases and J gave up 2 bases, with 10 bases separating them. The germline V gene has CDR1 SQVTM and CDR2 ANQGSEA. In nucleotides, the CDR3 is TGCAGCGTTGAGGCGGGGTGGCAAGAGACCCAGTACTTC. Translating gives CSVEAGWQETQYF.

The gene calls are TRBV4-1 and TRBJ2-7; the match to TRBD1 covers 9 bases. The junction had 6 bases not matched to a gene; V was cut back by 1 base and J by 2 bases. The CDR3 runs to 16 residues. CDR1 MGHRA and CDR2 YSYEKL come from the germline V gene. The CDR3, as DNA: TGCGCCAGCAGCCAAGCCGGACAGGGGTATCCCTACGAGCAGTACTTC. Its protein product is CASSQAGQGYPYEQYF.

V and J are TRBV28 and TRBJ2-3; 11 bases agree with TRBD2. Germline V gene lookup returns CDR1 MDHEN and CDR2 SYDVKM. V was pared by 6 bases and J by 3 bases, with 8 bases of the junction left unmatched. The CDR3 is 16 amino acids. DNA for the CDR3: TGTGCCAGCAGCTTTCTAGCGGGAGGAGTAACAGATACGCAGTATTTT. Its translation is CASSFLAGGVTDTQYF.

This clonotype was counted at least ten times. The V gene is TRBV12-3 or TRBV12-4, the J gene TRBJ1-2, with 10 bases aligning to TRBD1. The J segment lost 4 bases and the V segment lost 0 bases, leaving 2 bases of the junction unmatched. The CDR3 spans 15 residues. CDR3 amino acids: CASSLADRGIYGYTF. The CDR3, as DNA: TGTGCCAGCAGTTTAGCGGACAGGGGGATCTATGGCTACACCTTC.

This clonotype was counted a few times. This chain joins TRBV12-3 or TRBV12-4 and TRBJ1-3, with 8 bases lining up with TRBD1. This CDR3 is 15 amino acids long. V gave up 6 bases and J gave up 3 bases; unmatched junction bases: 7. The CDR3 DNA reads TGTGCCAGCAGCCCGACAGGGGCTTTTGGAAACACCATATATTTT. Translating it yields CASSPTGAFGNTIYF.

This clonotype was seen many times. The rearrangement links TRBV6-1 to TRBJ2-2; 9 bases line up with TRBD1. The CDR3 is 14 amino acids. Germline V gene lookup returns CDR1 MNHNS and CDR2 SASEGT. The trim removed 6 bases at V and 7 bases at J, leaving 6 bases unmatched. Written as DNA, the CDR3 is TGTGCCAGCAGCTGGACAGGGGCGAGCGGGGAGCTGTTTTTT. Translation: CASSWTGASGELFF.

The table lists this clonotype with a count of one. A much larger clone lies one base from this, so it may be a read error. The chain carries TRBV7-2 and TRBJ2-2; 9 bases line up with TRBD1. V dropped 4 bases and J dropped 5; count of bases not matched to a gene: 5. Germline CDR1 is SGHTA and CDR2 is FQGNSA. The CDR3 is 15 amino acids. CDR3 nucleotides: TGTGCCAGCAGCTGGGGACAGGGCGGGACCGGGGAGCTGTTTTTT. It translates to CASSWGQGGTGELFF.

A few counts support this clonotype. This chain's CDR3 is CASSMFGRPLMNTEAFF. CDR3 nucleotides: TGTGCCAGTAGTATGTTTGGACGGCCTCTCATGAACACTGAAGCTTTCTTT. This chain links TRBV19 with TRBJ1-1, with D uncertain. Germline V gives CDR1 LNHDA, CDR2 SQIVND (reference sequence). CDR3 length equals 17 residues. V lost 3 bases, J lost 0 bases, and 17 bases lay in between.

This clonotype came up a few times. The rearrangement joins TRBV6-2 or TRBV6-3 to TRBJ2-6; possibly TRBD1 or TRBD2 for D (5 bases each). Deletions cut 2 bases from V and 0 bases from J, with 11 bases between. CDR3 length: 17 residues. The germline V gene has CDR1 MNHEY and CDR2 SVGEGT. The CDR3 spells CASSYGGTVSGANVLTF. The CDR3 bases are TGTGCCAGCAGTTACGGGGGTACCGTCTCTGGGGCCAACGTCCTGACTTTC.

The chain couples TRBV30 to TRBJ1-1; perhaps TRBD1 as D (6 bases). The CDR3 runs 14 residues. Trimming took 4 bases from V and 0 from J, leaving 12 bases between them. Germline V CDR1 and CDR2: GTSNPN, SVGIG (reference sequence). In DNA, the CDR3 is TGTGCCTGGACCGGGGACACGATGAACACTGAAGCTTTCTTT. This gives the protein CAWTGDTMNTEAFF.

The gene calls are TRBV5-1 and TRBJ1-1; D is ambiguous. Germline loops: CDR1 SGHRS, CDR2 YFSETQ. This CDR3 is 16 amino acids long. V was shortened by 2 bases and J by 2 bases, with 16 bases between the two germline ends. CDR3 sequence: CASSFRSGDLNTEAFF. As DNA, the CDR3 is TGCGCCAGCAGCTTCAGGTCCGGTGATCTAAACACTGAAGCTTTCTTT.

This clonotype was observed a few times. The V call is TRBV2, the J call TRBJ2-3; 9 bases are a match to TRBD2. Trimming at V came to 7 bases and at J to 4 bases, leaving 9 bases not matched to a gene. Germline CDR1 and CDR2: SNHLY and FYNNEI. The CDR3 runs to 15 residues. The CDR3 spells CASKGLAMRADTQYF. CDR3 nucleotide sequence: TGTGCCAGCAAAGGACTAGCGATGCGCGCAGATACGCAGTATTTT.

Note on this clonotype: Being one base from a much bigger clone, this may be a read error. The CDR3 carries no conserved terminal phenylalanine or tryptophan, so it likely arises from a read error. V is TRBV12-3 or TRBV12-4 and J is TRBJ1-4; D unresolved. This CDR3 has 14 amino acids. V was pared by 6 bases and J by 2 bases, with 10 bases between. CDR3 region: CASSFGGTNEKLFS. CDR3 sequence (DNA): TGTGCCAGCAGCTTCGGCGGCACTAATGAAAAACTGTTTTCT.

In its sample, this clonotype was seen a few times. The CDR3 DNA reads as TGTGCCTGGAGTACAGTCATGAACACTGAAGCTTTCTTT. Protein product: CAWSTVMNTEAFF. The chain joins TRBV30 to TRBJ1-1; D remains unclear. The CDR3 is 13 residues long. In germline, CDR1 is GTSNPN, CDR2 SVGIG (reference sequence). V lost 2 bases, J lost 0 bases, and 7 bases lay in between.

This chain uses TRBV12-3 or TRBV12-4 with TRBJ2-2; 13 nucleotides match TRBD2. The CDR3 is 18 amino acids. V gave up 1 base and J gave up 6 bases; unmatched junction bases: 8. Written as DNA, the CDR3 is TGTGCCAGCAGTTTAGTACTGACTAGCGGGAGGTGGGCCGGGGAGCTGTTTTTT. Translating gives CASSLVLTSGRWAGELFF.

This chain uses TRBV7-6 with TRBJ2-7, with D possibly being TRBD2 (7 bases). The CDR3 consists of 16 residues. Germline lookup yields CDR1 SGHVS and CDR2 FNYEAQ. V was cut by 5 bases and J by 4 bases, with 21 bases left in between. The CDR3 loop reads CASSPAGGGSMYEQYF. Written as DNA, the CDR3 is TGTGCCAGCAGCCCCGCTGGGGGCGGGAGTATGTACGAGCAGTACTTC.

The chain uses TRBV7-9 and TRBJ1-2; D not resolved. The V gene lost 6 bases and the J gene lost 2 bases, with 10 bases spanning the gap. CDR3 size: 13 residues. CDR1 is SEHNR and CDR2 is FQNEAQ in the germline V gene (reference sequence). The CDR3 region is CASSSEVNYGYTF. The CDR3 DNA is TGTGCCAGCAGTTCGGAGGTAAACTATGGCTACACCTTC.

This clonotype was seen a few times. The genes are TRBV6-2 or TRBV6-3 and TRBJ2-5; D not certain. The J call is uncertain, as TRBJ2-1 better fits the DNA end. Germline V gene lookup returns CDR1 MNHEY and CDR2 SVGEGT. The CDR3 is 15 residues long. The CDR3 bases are TGTGCCAGCAGTGAAGTTAATTTGTGGGTGGCTGAGCAGTTCTTC. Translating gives CASSEVNLWVAEQFF.

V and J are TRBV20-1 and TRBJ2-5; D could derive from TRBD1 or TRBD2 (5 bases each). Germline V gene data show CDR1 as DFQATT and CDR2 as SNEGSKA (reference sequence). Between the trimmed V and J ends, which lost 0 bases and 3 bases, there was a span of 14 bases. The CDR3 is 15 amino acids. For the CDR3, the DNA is TGCAGTGCTAGAGATCTTGGTGGGACGAAAGAGACCCAGTACTTC. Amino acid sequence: CSARDLGGTKETQYF.

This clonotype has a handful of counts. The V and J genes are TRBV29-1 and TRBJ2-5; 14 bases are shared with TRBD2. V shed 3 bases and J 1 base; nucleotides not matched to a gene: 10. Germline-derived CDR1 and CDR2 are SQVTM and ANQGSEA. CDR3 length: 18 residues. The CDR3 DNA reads TGCAGCGTTGACCAGGGCGGACTAGCGGGGGGCTTCCAAGAGACCCAGTACTTC. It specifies CSVDQGGLAGGFQETQYF.

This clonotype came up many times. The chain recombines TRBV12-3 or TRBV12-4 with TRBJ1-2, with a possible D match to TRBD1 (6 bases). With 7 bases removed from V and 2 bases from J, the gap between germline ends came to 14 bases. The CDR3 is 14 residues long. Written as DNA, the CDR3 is TGTGCCAGCACGGGGGGACATGGCAACTATGGCTACACCTTC. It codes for CASTGGHGNYGYTF.